This T cell receptor beta chain was captured in a study of blood T cell repertoires in COVID-19. Across the study: Acute and convalescent COVID-19 samples came from the United States, Italy and Spain.

The cohort comprised adults aged roughly 18 to 95 years residing in 20 to 25 US areas. In the authors' workflow: The authors estimated nucleated cell counts from reference gene primer amplification. Assay used: immunoSEQ multiplex PCR; TCRdb lists only in-frame clones, some missing. That table is the source of V, J and clone size, and D and trimming were worked out from the DNA. This sample has approximately 210,000 clones, with approximately 81% found just once. Germline V CDR1 and CDR2: MDHEN, SYDVKM. With V trimmed by 3 bases and J by 9 bases, 8 bases remained unmatched. This CDR3 has 15 residues. The J gene is TRBJ1-6, the V gene TRBV28; 7 nucleotides match TRBD1. The TCR was taken from a woman in her 50s with acute COVID-19. Input material: PBMCs or T cells enriched from blood (not recorded which). CDR3: CASSFSQGDLSPLHF. CDR3 sequence (DNA): TGTGCCAGCAGTTTTAGTCAGGGGGACCTTTCACCCCTCCACTTT. The full variable domain, in which reference TRBV28 and TRBJ1-6 provide the parts outside the CDR3, is DVKVTQSSRYLVKRTGEKVFLECVQDMDHENMFWYRQDPGLGLRLIYFSYDVKMKEKGDIPEGYSVSREKKERFSLILESASTNQTSMYLCASSFSQGDLSPLHFGNGTRLTVT.